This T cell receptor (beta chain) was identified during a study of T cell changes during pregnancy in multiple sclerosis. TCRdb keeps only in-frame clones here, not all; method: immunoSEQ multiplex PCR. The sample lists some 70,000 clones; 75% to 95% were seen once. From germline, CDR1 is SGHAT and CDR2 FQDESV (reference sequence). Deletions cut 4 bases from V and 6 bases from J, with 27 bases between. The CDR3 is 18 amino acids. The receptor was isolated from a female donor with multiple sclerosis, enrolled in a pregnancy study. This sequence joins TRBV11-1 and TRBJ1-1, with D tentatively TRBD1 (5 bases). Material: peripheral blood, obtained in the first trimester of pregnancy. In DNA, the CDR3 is TGTGCCAGCAGCTACCCGGGGGTGGGGACGCAATACGGCGCTGAAGCTTTCTTT. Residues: CASSYPGVGTQYGAEAFF.